The following is a TCR beta chain sequence with its context. Germline V gene lookup returns CDR1 MDHEN and CDR2 SYDVKM. V lost 0 bases and J 2 bases, leaving 10 bases between the germline ends. The CDR3 extends over 15 amino acids. These data come from a study of OX40 agonist ivuxolimab in advanced cancers. The data were produced by immunoSEQ multiplex PCR, yet TCRdb's version contains in-frame clones alone and is incomplete. The profile shows 50,000 or so clones, approximately 85% of them singletons. The rearrangement joins TRBV28 to TRBJ2-5; tentative D call: TRBD2 (6 bases). This receptor was obtained from an adult with an advanced solid tumor such as melanoma, head and neck, liver or kidney cancer. The source was CD4+ or CD8+ T cells sorted from blood, collected in a trial of the OX40 agonist ivuxolimab. The CDR3 region is CASSLWAGTQETQYF. CDR3 in DNA: TGTGCCAGCAGTTTATGGGCCGGGACTCAAGAGACCCAGTACTTC.